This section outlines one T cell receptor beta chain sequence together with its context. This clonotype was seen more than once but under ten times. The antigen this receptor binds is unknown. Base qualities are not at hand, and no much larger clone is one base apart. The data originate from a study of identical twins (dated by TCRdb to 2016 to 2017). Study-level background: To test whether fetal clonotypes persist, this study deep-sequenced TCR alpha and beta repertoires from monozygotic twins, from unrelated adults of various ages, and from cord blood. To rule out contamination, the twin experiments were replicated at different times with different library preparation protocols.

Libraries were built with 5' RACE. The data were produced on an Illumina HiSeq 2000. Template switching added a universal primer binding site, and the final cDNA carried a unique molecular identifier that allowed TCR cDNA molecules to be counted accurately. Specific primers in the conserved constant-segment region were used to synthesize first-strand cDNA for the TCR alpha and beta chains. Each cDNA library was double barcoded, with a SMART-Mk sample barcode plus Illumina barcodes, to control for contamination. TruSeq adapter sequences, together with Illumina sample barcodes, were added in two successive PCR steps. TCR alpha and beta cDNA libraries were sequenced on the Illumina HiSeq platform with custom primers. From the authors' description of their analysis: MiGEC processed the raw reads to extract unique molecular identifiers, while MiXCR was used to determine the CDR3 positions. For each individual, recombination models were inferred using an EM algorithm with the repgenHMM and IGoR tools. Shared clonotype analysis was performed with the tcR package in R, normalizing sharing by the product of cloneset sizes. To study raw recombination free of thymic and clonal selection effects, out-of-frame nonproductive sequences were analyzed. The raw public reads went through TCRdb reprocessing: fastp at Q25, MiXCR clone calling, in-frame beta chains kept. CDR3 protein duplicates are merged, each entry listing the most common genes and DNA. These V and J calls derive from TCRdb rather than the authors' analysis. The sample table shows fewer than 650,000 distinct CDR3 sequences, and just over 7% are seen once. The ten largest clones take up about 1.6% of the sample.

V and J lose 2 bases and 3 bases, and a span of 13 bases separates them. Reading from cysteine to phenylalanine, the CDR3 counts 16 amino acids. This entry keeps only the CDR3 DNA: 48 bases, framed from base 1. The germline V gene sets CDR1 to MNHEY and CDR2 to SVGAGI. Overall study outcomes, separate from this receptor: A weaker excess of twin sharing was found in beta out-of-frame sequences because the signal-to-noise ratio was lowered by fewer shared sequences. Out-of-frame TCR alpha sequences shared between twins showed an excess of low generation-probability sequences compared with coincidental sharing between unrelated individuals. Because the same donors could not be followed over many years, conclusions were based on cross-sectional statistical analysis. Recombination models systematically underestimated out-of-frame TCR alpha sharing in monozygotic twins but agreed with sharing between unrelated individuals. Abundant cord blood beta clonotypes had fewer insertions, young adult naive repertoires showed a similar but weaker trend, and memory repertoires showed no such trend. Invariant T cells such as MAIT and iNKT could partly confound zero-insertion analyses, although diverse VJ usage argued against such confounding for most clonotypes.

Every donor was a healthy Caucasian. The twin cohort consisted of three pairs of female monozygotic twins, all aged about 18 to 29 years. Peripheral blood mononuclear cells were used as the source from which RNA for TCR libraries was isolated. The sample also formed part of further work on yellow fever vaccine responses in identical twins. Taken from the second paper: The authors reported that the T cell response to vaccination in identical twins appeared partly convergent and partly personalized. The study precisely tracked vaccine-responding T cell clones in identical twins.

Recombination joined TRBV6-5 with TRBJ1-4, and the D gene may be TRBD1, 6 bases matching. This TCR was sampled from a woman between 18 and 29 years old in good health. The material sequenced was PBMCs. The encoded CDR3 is CASSYRDPGANEKLFF. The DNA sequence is TGTGCCAGCAGTTACCGGGACCCAGGGGCTAATGAAAAACTGTTTTTT.